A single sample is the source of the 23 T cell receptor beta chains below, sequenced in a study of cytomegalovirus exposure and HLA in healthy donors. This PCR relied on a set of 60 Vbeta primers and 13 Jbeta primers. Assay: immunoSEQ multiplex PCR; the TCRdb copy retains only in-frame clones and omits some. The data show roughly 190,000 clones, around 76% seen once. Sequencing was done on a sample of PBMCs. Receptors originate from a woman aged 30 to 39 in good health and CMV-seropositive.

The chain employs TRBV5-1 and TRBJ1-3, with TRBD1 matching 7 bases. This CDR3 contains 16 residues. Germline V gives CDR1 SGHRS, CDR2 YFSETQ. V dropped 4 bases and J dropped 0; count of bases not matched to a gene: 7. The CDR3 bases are TGCGCCAGCAGCAGCTCGGGACAGAACTCTGGAAACACCATATATTTT. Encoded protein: CASSSSGQNSGNTIYF.

CDR3 sequence (DNA): TGCGCCAGCAGCCAAGACGCAAGGACTGGGAACACTGAAGCTTTCTTT. Its translation: CASSQDARTGNTEAFF. The chain employs TRBV4-1 and TRBJ1-1; no clear D. V gave up 0 bases and J gave up 1 base, with 12 bases separating them. The CDR3 loop spans 16 amino acids. Germline assignment: CDR1 MGHRA and CDR2 YSYEKL.

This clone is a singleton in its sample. The CDR3 DNA sequence: TGCGCCAGCAGCCAAGATACCACCGTCCTGAGCTCCTACAATGAGCAGTTCTTC. Its translation is CASSQDTTVLSSYNEQFF. This sequence joins TRBV4-1 and TRBJ2-1; D is undetermined. The germline V and J ends were trimmed by 0 bases and 0 bases, with 15 bases remaining between them. In germline, CDR1 is MGHRA, CDR2 YSYEKL. The CDR3 runs to 18 residues.

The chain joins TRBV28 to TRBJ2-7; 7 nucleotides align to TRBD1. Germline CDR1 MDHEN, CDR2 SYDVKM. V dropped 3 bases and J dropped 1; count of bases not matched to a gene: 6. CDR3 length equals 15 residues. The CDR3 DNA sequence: TGTGCCAGCAGTTTTGTTTGGACAGGTTCCTACGAGCAGTACTTC. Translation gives CASSFVWTGSYEQYF.

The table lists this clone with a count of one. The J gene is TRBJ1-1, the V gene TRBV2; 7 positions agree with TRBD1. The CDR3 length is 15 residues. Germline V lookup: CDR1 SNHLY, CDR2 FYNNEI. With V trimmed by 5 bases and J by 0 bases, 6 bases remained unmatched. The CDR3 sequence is CASSLQGNMNTEAFF. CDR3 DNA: TGTGCCAGCAGTCTACAGGGGAACATGAACACTGAAGCTTTCTTT.

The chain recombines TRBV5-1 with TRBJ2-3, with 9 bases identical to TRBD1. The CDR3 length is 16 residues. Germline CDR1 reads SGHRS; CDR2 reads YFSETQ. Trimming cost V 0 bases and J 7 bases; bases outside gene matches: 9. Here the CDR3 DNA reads TGCGCCAGCAGCTTGGGGGGACAGGGCGGTAGAAATACGCAGTATTTT. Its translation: CASSLGGQGGRNTQYF.

This CDR3 is CASSIGRGTYNEQFF. CDR3 in DNA: TGTGCCAGTAGTATAGGACGCGGCACATACAATGAGCAGTTCTTC. The chain links TRBV19 to TRBJ2-1; D remains ambiguous. The CDR3 loop spans 15 amino acids. Deletions cut 1 base from V and 4 bases from J, with 11 bases between. The germline gives CDR1 LNHDA, CDR2 SQIVND (reference sequence).

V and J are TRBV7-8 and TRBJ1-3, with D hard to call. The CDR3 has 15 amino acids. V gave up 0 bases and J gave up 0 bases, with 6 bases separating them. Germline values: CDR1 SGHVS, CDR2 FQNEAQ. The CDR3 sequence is CASSLAIVSGNTIYF. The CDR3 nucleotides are TGTGCCAGCAGCTTAGCGATAGTCTCTGGAAACACCATATATTTT. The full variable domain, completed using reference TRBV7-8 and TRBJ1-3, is GAGVSQSPRYKVAKRGQDVALRCDPISGHVSLFWYQQALGQGPEFLTYFQNEAQLDKSGLPSDRFFAERPEGSVSTLKIQRTQQEDSAVYLCASSLAIVSGNTIYFGEGSWLTVV.

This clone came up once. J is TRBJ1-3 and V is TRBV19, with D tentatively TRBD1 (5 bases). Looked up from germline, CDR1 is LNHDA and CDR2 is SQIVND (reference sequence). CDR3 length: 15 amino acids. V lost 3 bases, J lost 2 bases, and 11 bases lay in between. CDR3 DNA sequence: TGTGCCAGTAGTATCGATTCAGGGACTGGAAACACCATATATTTT. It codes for CASSIDSGTGNTIYF.

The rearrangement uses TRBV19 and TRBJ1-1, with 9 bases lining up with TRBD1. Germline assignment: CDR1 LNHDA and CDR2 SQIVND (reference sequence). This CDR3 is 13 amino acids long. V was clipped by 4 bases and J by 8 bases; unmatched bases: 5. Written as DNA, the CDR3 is TGTGCCAGTAGTACCGGGACAGGGATAGAAGCTTTCTTT. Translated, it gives CASSTGTGIEAFF.

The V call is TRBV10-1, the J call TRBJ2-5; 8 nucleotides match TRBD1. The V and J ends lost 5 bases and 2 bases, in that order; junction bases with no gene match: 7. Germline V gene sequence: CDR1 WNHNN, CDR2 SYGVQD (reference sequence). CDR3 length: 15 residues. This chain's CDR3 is CASSPGQELQETQYF. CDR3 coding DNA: TGCGCCAGCAGTCCGGGACAGGAGCTACAAGAGACCCAGTACTTC.

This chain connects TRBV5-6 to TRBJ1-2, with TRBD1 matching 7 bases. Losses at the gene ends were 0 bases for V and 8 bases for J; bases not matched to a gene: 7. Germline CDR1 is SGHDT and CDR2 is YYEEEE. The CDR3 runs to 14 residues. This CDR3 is CASSLDRGSRGYTF. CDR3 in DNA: TGTGCCAGCAGCTTGGACAGGGGCTCGAGGGGCTACACCTTC.

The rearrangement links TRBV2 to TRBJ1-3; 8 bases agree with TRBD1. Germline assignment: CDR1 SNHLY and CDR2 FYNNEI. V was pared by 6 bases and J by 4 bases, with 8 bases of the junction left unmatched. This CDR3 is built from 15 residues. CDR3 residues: CASSPTTGVGNTIYF. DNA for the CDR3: TGTGCCAGCAGCCCCACGACAGGGGTCGGAAACACCATATATTTT.

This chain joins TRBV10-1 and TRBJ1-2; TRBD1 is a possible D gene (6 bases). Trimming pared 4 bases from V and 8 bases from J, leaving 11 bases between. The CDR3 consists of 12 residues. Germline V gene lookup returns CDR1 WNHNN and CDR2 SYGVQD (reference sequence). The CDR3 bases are TGCGCCAGCAGTGGGGACAATTTCGGCTACACCTTC. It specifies CASSGDNFGYTF.

The DNA for the CDR3 is TGTGCCAGCAGCTTGATAGTCCCGGGGGGACTTTTCTACGAGCAGTACTTC. This encodes CASSLIVPGGLFYEQYF. J is TRBJ2-7 and V is TRBV7-8, with 7 bases lining up with TRBD2. Germline V lookup: CDR1 SGHVS, CDR2 FQNEAQ. This CDR3 has 17 amino acids. V was clipped by 3 bases and J by 3 bases; unmatched bases: 14.

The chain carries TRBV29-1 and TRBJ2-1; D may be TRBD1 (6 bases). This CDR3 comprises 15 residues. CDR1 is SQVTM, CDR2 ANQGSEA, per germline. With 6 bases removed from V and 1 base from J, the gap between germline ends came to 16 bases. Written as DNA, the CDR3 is TGCAGCGTCAACCCTCGACAGGTTTCCTACAATGAGCAGTTCTTC. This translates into CSVNPRQVSYNEQFF.

As DNA, the CDR3 is TGCGCCAGCAGCCCAGACAGGGCTCAGCCCCAGCATTTT. It is translated as CASSPDRAQPQHF. The V gene is TRBV4-1, the J gene TRBJ1-5, with TRBD1 matching 7 bases. Germline values: CDR1 MGHRA, CDR2 YSYEKL. The V and J ends lost 4 bases and 6 bases, in that order; junction bases with no gene match: 3. This CDR3 is 13 amino acids long.

The CDR3 DNA is TGCGCCAGCAGCTTGGTCAGCGGGGGGCCCACAGATACGCAGTATTTT. Its protein is CASSLVSGGPTDTQYF. This chain uses TRBV5-1 with TRBJ2-3, with 9 bases matching TRBD2. This CDR3 contains 16 residues. The trim removed 0 bases at V and 2 bases at J, leaving 4 bases unmatched. Germline V gene sequence: CDR1 SGHRS, CDR2 YFSETQ.

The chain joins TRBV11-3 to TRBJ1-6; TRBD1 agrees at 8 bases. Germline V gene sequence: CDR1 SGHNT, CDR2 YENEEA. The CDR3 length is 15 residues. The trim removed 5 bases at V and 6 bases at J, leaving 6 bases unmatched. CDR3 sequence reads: CASSPGTGPNSPLHF. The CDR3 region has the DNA TGTGCCAGCAGCCCCGGGACAGGCCCTAATTCACCCCTCCACTTT.

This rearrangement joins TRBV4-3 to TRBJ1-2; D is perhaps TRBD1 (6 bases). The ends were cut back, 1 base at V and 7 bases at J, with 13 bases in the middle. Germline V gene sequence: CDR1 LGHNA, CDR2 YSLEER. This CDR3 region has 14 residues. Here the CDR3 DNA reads TGCGCCAGCAGCCAAGGGTCTCAGGGGACTGGCTACACCTTC. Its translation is CASSQGSQGTGYTF.

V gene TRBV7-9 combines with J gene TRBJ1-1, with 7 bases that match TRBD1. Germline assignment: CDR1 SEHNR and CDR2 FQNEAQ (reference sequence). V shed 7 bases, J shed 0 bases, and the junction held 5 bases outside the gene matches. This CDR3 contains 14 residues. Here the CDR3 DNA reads TGTGCCAGCACGGGACAGCCCCTGAACACTGAAGCTTTCTTT. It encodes CASTGQPLNTEAFF.

CDR3 nucleotide sequence: TGTGCCAGCAGTTTATACGGGTTGACGGGCAATCAGCCCCAGCATTTT. This codes for CASSLYGLTGNQPQHF. The chain uses TRBV28 and TRBJ1-5; D call uncertain. This CDR3 is 16 amino acids long. The germline V gene encodes CDR1 MDHEN and CDR2 SYDVKM. Trimming took 1 base from V and 2 from J, leaving 12 bases between them. The entire variable domain, with the rest obtained from reference TRBV28 and TRBJ1-5, is as follows: DVKVTQSSRYLVKRTGEKVFLECVQDMDHENMFWYRQDPGLGLRLIYFSYDVKMKEKGDIPEGYSVSREKKERFSLILESASTNQTSMYLCASSLYGLTGNQPQHFGDGTRLSIL.

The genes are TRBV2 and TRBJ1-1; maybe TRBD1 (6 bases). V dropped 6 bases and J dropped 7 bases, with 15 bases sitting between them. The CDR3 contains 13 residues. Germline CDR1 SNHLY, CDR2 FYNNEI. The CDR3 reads CASRLAGAGEAFF. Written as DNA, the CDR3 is TGTGCCAGCAGACTAGCGGGGGCAGGTGAAGCTTTCTTT.